Listed here are 26 T cell receptor beta chains from one sample, sequenced in a study of radiation and T cells in renal cell carcinoma (dated by TCRdb to the early 2020s). Library preparation used the immunoSEQ multiplex PCR assay. TCRdb obtained this table from immuneACCESS and retained in-frame rearrangements with V and J assigned. These tables miss some clones; where compared with another copy, unresolved V genes account for less than half of the shortfall, and the remainder is unexplained. The sample includes around 140,000 clones, with approximately 82% observed a single time. The ten largest clones add up to approximately 22% of the sample. This sample's time point label indicates: baseline pretreatment blood. The treatment or condition label, read with the paper, signifies: 15 Gy SBRT to primary tumor, nephrectomy 4 weeks later. The sample in question was blood, obtained from a patient whose treatment included radiotherapy and nephrectomy. Every receptor here comes from a woman in her fifties or sixties with renal cell carcinoma.

As for this clone: The conserved phenylalanine or tryptophan is not found at the CDR3 terminus, so this likely reflects a read error. The DNA is omitted, as the CDR3 cannot be located on it reliably, and the CDR3 follows TCRdb's listing. V and J are TRBV7-9 and TRBJ2-7. Inclusive of both ends, the CDR3 amounts to 11 amino acids. Looked up from germline, CDR1 is SEHNR and CDR2 is FQNEAQ (reference sequence). This chain's CDR3 is CASSLGDEASI.

The genes are TRBV9 and TRBJ2-3; D may match TRBD1 or TRBD2 (5 bases each). Per the germline V gene, CDR1 is SGDLS and CDR2 is YYNGEE. The CDR3 is 15 amino acids. Trimming stripped 4 bases from V and 2 bases from J, with 14 bases between. The CDR3 DNA sequence: TGTGCCAGCAGCCTCCCTGGGGGATCCACAGATACGCAGTATTTT. Protein: CASSLPGGSTDTQYF.

The chain recombines TRBV6-6 with TRBJ1-5; no firm D call. CDR3 length: 12 residues. V lost 7 bases and J 4 bases, leaving 8 bases between the germline ends. The germline CDR1 and CDR2 sequences are MNHNY and SVGAGI (reference sequence). The CDR3 spells CASTVPNQPQHF. In nucleotides, the CDR3 is TGTGCCAGCACAGTTCCGAATCAGCCCCAGCATTTT.

The chain has TRBV11-2 and TRBJ1-2; 7 nucleotides line up with TRBD1. J gave up 3 bases and V 2 bases, and 6 bases lay outside the gene matches. Germline CDR1 and CDR2: SGHAT and FQNNGV. The CDR3 runs to 15 residues. DNA for the CDR3: TGTGCCAGCAGCTTAAGGGGGACAGACTACTATGGCTACACCTTC. The encoded protein is CASSLRGTDYYGYTF.

This clone appeared a single time. The CDR3 DNA is TGCGCCAGCAGTCCTACTTCGGATCAGCCCCAGCATTTT. This encodes CASSPTSDQPQHF. The gene calls are TRBV5-1 and TRBJ1-5; D remains unclear. The CDR3 is 13 amino acids. Germline loops: CDR1 SGHRS, CDR2 YFSETQ. V shed 5 bases and J shed 5 bases, with 11 bases lying between them.

CDR3 in DNA: TGCGCCAGCAGCCAGACCGGAGGCCCCAACTATGGCTACACCTTC. Translation: CASSQTGGPNYGYTF. The chain couples TRBV4-1 to TRBJ1-2; D gene uncertain. Trimming took 3 bases from V and 2 from J, leaving 13 bases between them. CDR3 length equals 15 residues. The V gene's germline CDR1 is MGHRA and CDR2 YSYEKL.

DNA of the CDR3: TGCGCCAGCAGCCCGGGGGGCGGGCGTACCTACGAGCAGTACTTC. Its translation: CASSPGGGRTYEQYF. V gene TRBV4-1 combines with J gene TRBJ2-7; the D gene is possibly TRBD2 (7 bases). The CDR3 has 15 residues. Germline CDR1 is MGHRA and CDR2 is YSYEKL. Trimming stripped 4 bases from V and 2 bases from J, with 15 bases between.

The chain combines TRBV5-1 with TRBJ1-4; D ambiguous. The CDR3 extends over 15 amino acids. Trimming pared 3 bases from V and 8 bases from J, leaving 17 bases between. Germline loops: CDR1 SGHRS, CDR2 YFSETQ. CDR3 nucleotide sequence: TGCGCCAGCAGCTCTACGACACCTCAAAGGGAAAAACTGTTTTTT. Protein sequence: CASSSTTPQREKLFF.

V is TRBV5-1 and J is TRBJ2-7, with 11 bases fitting TRBD1. Germline V lookup: CDR1 SGHRS, CDR2 YFSETQ. The CDR3 is made up of 15 amino acids. Trimming took 1 base from V and 3 from J; bases not matched to a gene: 3. The CDR3 DNA reads TGCGCCAGCAGCTTGTACGGGACAGGGGGCTACGAGCAGTACTTC. The encoded protein is CASSLYGTGGYEQYF.

V gene TRBV5-6 combines with J gene TRBJ2-7; D is uncertain. The CDR3 extends over 12 amino acids. With 1 base removed from V and 1 base from J, the gap between germline ends came to 3 bases. The germline V gene has CDR1 SGHDT and CDR2 YYEEEE. The DNA for the CDR3 is TGTGCCAGCAGCTTGTGGTCCTACGAGCAGTACTTC. Translating it yields CASSLWSYEQYF.

This chain joins TRBV7-2 and TRBJ2-1; the match to TRBD2 covers 12 bases. The CDR3 loop spans 15 amino acids. Trimming at V came to 5 bases and at J to 6 bases, leaving 5 bases not matched to a gene. The germline V gene encodes CDR1 SGHTA and CDR2 FQGNSA. Written as DNA, the CDR3 is TGTGCCAGCAGCCACGGGACTAGCGGGTTCAATGAGCAGTTCTTC. Translated, it gives CASSHGTSGFNEQFF. Filled out from reference TRBV7-2 and TRBJ2-1, the complete variable domain reads GAGVSQSPSNKVTEKGKDVELRCDPISGHTALYWYRQSLGQGLEFLIYFQGNSAPDKSGLPSDRFSAERTGGSVSTLTIQRTQQEDSAVYLCASSHGTSGFNEQFFGPGTRLTVL.

V is TRBV6-1 and J is TRBJ2-5, with 7 bases identical to TRBD1. V lost 5 bases to trimming and J lost 1 base; unmatched junction nucleotides: 4. Looked up from germline, CDR1 is MNHNS and CDR2 is SASEGT. The CDR3 covers 14 residues. The CDR3 spells CASSQGTVQETQYF. Written as DNA, the CDR3 is TGTGCCAGCAGTCAGGGGACAGTCCAAGAGACCCAGTACTTC.

The chain couples TRBV2 to TRBJ2-2, with 8 nucleotides matching TRBD2. Germline-derived CDR1 and CDR2 are SNHLY and FYNNEI. The CDR3 extends over 16 amino acids. V gave up 7 bases and J gave up 6 bases; unmatched junction bases: 13. The CDR3 is CASTRGGGRISGELFF. The CDR3 coding sequence is TGTGCCAGCACAAGGGGCGGCGGGAGGATCTCCGGGGAGCTGTTTTTT.

The chain combines TRBV9 with TRBJ2-1; D gene ambiguous. The germline V and J ends were trimmed by 3 bases and 0 bases, with 10 bases remaining between them. CDR1 is SGDLS and CDR2 is YYNGEE in the germline V gene. The CDR3 runs 15 residues. For the CDR3, the DNA is TGTGCCAGCAGCGGCGGATGGGGCTCCTACAATGAGCAGTTCTTC. Encoded protein: CASSGGWGSYNEQFF.

The genes are TRBV25-1 and TRBJ2-1, with TRBD2 matching 10 bases. V shed 2 bases, J shed 8 bases, and the junction held 6 bases outside the gene matches. The CDR3 extends over 15 amino acids. The germline V gene encodes CDR1 MGHDK and CDR2 SYGVNS. The CDR3 coding sequence is TGTGCCAGCAGTGAAGGGGTAGCGGGGGGTCATGAGCAGTTCTTC. This encodes CASSEGVAGGHEQFF.

The CDR3, as DNA: TGCGCCAGCAGCACGCCTAGCGGGGACCGTGAGCAGTTCTTC. Translation: CASSTPSGDREQFF. J is TRBJ2-1 and V is TRBV5-1; 9 positions match TRBD2. V gave up 4 bases and J gave up 9 bases; unmatched junction bases: 8. CDR1 is SGHRS and CDR2 is YFSETQ in the germline V gene. This CDR3 is built from 14 residues. The variable domain in full, with the rest retrieved from reference TRBV5-1 and TRBJ2-1, is KAGVTQTPRYLIKTRGQQVTLSCSPISGHRSVSWYQQTPGQGLQFLFEYFSETQRNKGNFPGRFSGRQFSNSRSEMNVSTLELGDSALYLCASSTPSGDREQFFGPGTRLTVL.

The V call is TRBV13, the J call TRBJ2-1; 15 bases map to TRBD2. The J segment lost 1 base and the V segment lost 5 bases, leaving 9 bases of the junction unmatched. Germline assignment: CDR1 PRHDT and CDR2 FYEKMQ (reference sequence). The CDR3 length is 19 residues. The DNA for the CDR3 is TGTGCCAGCAGCGGGCGGACTAGCGGGGGGGTGGTTTCCTACAATGAGCAGTTCTTC. Amino acid sequence: CASSGRTSGGVVSYNEQFF. The complete variable domain, with remaining parts taken from reference TRBV13 and TRBJ2-1, reads AAGVIQSPRHLIKEKRETATLKCYPIPRHDTVYWYQQGPGQDPQFLISFYEKMQSDKGSIPDRFSAQQFSDYHSELNMSSLELGDSALYFCASSGRTSGGVVSYNEQFFGPGTRLTVL.

V usage is TRBV7-9 and J usage is TRBJ2-7, with 12 nucleotides matching TRBD1. Trimming cost V 2 bases and J 7 bases; bases outside gene matches: 6. CDR1 SEHNR and CDR2 FQNEAQ come from the germline V gene (reference sequence). The length of the CDR3 is 15 residues. This chain's CDR3 is CASSLIGTGGGEQYF. The CDR3 bases are TGTGCCAGCAGCTTAATAGGGACAGGGGGCGGAGAGCAGTACTTC.

The J gene is TRBJ1-5, the V gene TRBV9; 9 bases are a match to TRBD1. The ends lost 7 bases at V and 2 bases at J; junction bases unmatched: 1. This CDR3 is built from 13 residues. Germline values: CDR1 SGDLS, CDR2 YYNGEE. The CDR3 region is CASGDRGNQPQHF. The DNA of the CDR3 is TGTGCCAGCGGGGACAGGGGCAATCAGCCCCAGCATTTT.

This chain uses TRBV2 with TRBJ1-1, with D uncertain. From germline, CDR1 is SNHLY and CDR2 FYNNEI. V was pared by 8 bases and J by 1 base, with 11 bases between. This CDR3 has 13 amino acids. The CDR3 DNA reads as TGTGCCAGCCGGCAGGAGGCGAACACTGAAGCTTTCTTT. The encoded protein is CASRQEANTEAFF. The full variable domain, its missing parts supplied by reference TRBV2 and TRBJ1-1, is EPEVTQTPSHQVTQMGQEVILRCVPISNHLYFYWYRQILGQKVEFLVSFYNNEISEKSEIFDDQFSVERPDGSNFTLKIRSTKLEDSAMYFCASRQEANTEAFFGQGTRLTVV.

The chain has TRBV19 and TRBJ2-3; D gene uncertain. The CDR3 loop spans 15 amino acids. Deletions cut 0 bases from V and 4 bases from J, with 11 bases between. CDR1 and CDR2 (germline): LNHDA, SQIVND (reference sequence). The CDR3: CASSIEARQSDTQYF. The CDR3 DNA sequence: TGTGCCAGTAGTATAGAAGCCCGACAATCAGATACGCAGTATTTT.

The rearrangement links TRBV5-1 to TRBJ2-2; 7 bases fit TRBD2. Germline CDR1 and CDR2: SGHRS and YFSETQ. Germline trimming cut 4 bases from V and 0 bases from J; bases unmatched to any gene: 12. The CDR3 spans 18 residues. CDR3 residues: CASSHGPSGGANTGELFF. CDR3 coding DNA: TGCGCCAGCAGCCACGGCCCGAGTGGGGGGGCGAACACCGGGGAGCTGTTTTTT.

V gene TRBV5-4 combines with J gene TRBJ1-2; TRBD1 agrees at 8 bases. Losses at the gene ends were 5 bases for V and 2 bases for J; bases not matched to a gene: 8. The CDR3 length is 15 residues. In germline, CDR1 is SGHNT, CDR2 YYREEE (reference sequence). CDR3 region: CASSSGTGANYGYTF. For the CDR3, the DNA is TGTGCCAGCAGTTCCGGGACAGGCGCGAACTATGGCTACACCTTC.

The genes are TRBV7-9 and TRBJ1-3; 10 bases are a match to TRBD1. This CDR3 comprises 16 residues. After removal of 4 bases from V and 2 bases from J, the junction contained 5 bases not matched to a gene. The germline V gene encodes CDR1 SEHNR and CDR2 FQNEAQ (reference sequence). CDR3 protein: CASSSRGQGTGNTIYF. The CDR3 DNA reads TGTGCCAGCAGCTCCCGGGGACAGGGGACTGGAAACACCATATATTTT.

The chain couples TRBV18 to TRBJ2-3; possibly TRBD2 for D (5 bases). V was clipped by 4 bases and J by 2 bases, with 13 bases between them. The length of the CDR3 is 15 residues. CDR1 is KGHSH, CDR2 LQKENI, per germline. The CDR3 DNA follows: TGTGCCAGCTCACTAGCCCCGGGGAACACAGATACGCAGTATTTT. Translating gives CASSLAPGNTDTQYF. The full variable domain, in which reference TRBV18 and TRBJ2-3 provide the parts outside the CDR3, is NAGVMQNPRHLVRRRGQEARLRCSPMKGHSHVYWYRQLPEEGLKFMVYLQKENIIDESGMPKERFSAEFPKEGPSILRIQQVVRGDSAAYFCASSLAPGNTDTQYFGPGTRLTVL.

This clone was recorded once. The CDR3 here is CASSLASTEAFF. Written as DNA, the CDR3 is TGTGCCAGCAGCTTGGCCAGCACTGAAGCTTTCTTT. J is TRBJ1-1 and V is TRBV5-6, with D unresolved. V lost 0 bases to trimming and J lost 4 bases, with 4 bases between them. CDR3 length: 12 amino acids. Germline CDR1 SGHDT, CDR2 YYEEEE.